Presented here are 25 T cell receptor beta chains from one specimen sequenced in a study of T cell repertoires in cytomegalovirus infection. MiXCR was run by TCRdb on the reads, yielding one entry per CDR3 protein. The sample has about 600,000 distinct CDR3 sequences, roughly 24% seen once. Source material: CD8+ T cells from PBMCs. The source of these receptors is a human donor in good health (CMV status not recorded). Some clones in this sample may be carry-over from other donors' samples.

This clonotype was seen at least ten times. The chain carries TRBV7-9 and TRBJ1-6; D remains ambiguous. Between the trimmed V and J ends, which lost 3 bases and 1 base, there was a span of 7 bases. The CDR3 totals 15 residues. Germline V CDR1 and CDR2: SEHNR, FQNEAQ (reference sequence). Here the CDR3 reads CASSFGDSYNSPLHF. CDR3 nucleotides: TGTGCCAGCAGCTTCGGGGATTCCTATAATTCACCCCTCCACTTT. Full variable domain (remainder filled in from reference TRBV7-9 and TRBJ1-6): DTGVSQNPRHKITKRGQNVTFRCDPISEHNRLYWYRQTLGQGPEFLTYFQNEAQLEKSRLLSDRFSAERPKGSFSTLEIQRTEQGDSAMYLCASSFGDSYNSPLHFGNGTRLTVT.

There are many counts of this clonotype. The V and J genes are TRBV7-2 and TRBJ2-3; possibly TRBD1 or TRBD2 for D (5 bases each). Trimming shortened V by 2 bases and J by 2 bases, and 11 bases separated the two germline ends. The CDR3 covers 15 residues. CDR1 and CDR2 from the germline V gene are SGHTA and FQGNSA. CDR3 sequence reads: CASSLLGEPTDTQYF. In nucleotides, the CDR3 is TGTGCCAGCAGCTTATTGGGGGAGCCCACAGATACGCAGTATTTT.

This clonotype was seen a handful of times. The chain links TRBV25-1 to TRBJ1-1; tentative D call: TRBD1 (5 bases). The CDR3 totals 11 residues. CDR1 and CDR2 from the germline V gene are MGHDK and SYGVNS. Trimming took 7 bases from V and 7 from J, leaving 10 bases between them. The chain's CDR3 is CASTDGGEAFF. CDR3 coding DNA: TGTGCCAGCACCGACGGGGGTGAAGCTTTCTTT.

This clonotype was observed a handful of times. V is TRBV12-3 or TRBV12-4 and J is TRBJ2-5, with 7 bases fitting TRBD1. There are 13 residues in the CDR3. The V gene end was trimmed by 7 bases and the J gene end by 5 bases; junction bases not matched to a gene: 7. The CDR3 coding sequence is TGTGCCAGCACCGAGGGGGCTTATGAGACCCAGTACTTC. Protein sequence: CASTEGAYETQYF.

On this clonotype: This may stem from a read error, because a much larger clone lies one nucleotide away. The rearrangement links TRBV6-6 to TRBJ2-5; 7 bases are a match to TRBD2. This CDR3 comprises 14 residues. Germline V CDR1 and CDR2: MNHNY, SVGAGI (reference sequence). The CDR3 DNA follows: TGTGCCAGCAGTTACGGGGGGGGTCGAGAGACCCTGTACTTC. Translation: CASSYGGGRETLYF.

This clonotype was counted a few times. The V call is TRBV20-1, the J call TRBJ2-7; 8 positions match TRBD1. CDR3 size: 16 residues. CDR1 is DFQATT, CDR2 SNEGSKA, per germline (reference sequence). V shed 0 bases, J shed 2 bases, and the junction held 9 bases outside the gene matches. The CDR3, as DNA: TGCAGTGCTAGAGACCCGACAGGGGACCTAACCTACGAGCAGTACGTC. It specifies CSARDPTGDLTYEQYV.

This clonotype occurred many times. V is TRBV12-3 or TRBV12-4 and J is TRBJ2-1, with TRBD2 as a possible D gene (5 bases). Trimming cost V 6 bases and J 0 bases, with 12 bases left between them. This CDR3 has 15 residues. CDR3 DNA sequence: TGTGCCAGCAGCGCCGGGGAGAGCTCCTACAATGAGCAGTTCTTC. Its protein is CASSAGESSYNEQFF.

This clonotype was observed a handful of times. The rearrangement joins TRBV7-4 to TRBJ2-7, with TRBD1 matching over 9 bases. Looked up from germline, CDR1 is SGHVT and CDR2 is SQSDAQ. J lost 0 bases, V lost 4 bases, and 10 bases had no gene match. The CDR3 runs 17 residues. This CDR3 is CASSSFTGQGSSYEQYF. The CDR3 DNA follows: TGTGCCAGCAGCTCATTTACGGGACAGGGTAGCTCCTACGAGCAGTACTTC.

Comment on this clonotype: A junction end diverges from the germline sequence, so it may reflect a read error. The chain joins TRBV12-5 to TRBJ2-3; D unclear. Germline lookup yields CDR1 LGHNT and CDR2 FRNRAP. The CDR3 has 15 residues. CDR3 sequence reads: CVSGLATHDTDTQYF. CDR3 DNA: TGTGTTAGTGGTTTGGCCACCCACGACACAGATACGCAGTATTTT.

This clonotype appeared a few times. The chain recombines TRBV4-1 with TRBJ2-1; 8 bases fit TRBD1. CDR1 is MGHRA and CDR2 is YSYEKL in the germline V gene. The CDR3 length is 14 residues. V was pared by 3 bases and J by 6 bases, with 4 bases of the junction left unmatched. The CDR3 sequence is CASSHPGQGNEQFF. The CDR3 nucleotides are TGCGCCAGCAGCCACCCTGGACAGGGCAATGAGCAGTTCTTC.

V is TRBV7-9 and J is TRBJ2-1, with D possibly TRBD2 on 7 matching bases. The CDR3 runs to 16 residues. Looked up from germline, CDR1 is SEHNR and CDR2 is FQNEAQ (reference sequence). Trimming took 6 bases from V and 1 from J, leaving 16 bases between them. The CDR3: CASRKRGGGSYNEQFF. The CDR3 coding sequence is TGTGCCAGCAGGAAGCGCGGGGGCGGATCCTACAATGAGCAGTTCTTC. The full variable domain, its missing parts supplied by reference TRBV7-9 and TRBJ2-1, is DTGVSQNPRHKITKRGQNVTFRCDPISEHNRLYWYRQTLGQGPEFLTYFQNEAQLEKSRLLSDRFSAERPKGSFSTLEIQRTEQGDSAMYLCASRKRGGGSYNEQFFGPGTRLTVL.

This clonotype was observed a few times. The chain carries TRBV28 and TRBJ2-5; the D gene could be TRBD1 or TRBD2 (6 bases each). The CDR3 length is 15 residues. CDR1 is MDHEN, CDR2 SYDVKM, per germline. V lost 4 bases and J lost 4, with 16 bases in between. The chain's CDR3 is CASSSPGGAVETQYF. CDR3 bases: TGTGCCAGCAGTTCACCCGGGGGCGCAGTAGAGACCCAGTACTTC.

The V gene is TRBV28, the J gene TRBJ2-3; perhaps D is TRBD1 or TRBD2 (6 bases each). This CDR3 region has 18 residues. Germline CDR1 MDHEN, CDR2 SYDVKM. The V end lost 6 bases, the J end lost 0 bases, and 22 bases lay between the germline ends. The DNA for the CDR3 is TGTGCCAGCAGGGAGGGGGACGTTACGCACCCTAGCACAGATACGCAGTATTTT. Its protein product is CASREGDVTHPSTDTQYF.

At least ten counts were recorded for this clonotype. The gene calls are TRBV12-3 or TRBV12-4 and TRBJ2-7, with a weak D call TRBD2 (5 bases). The V and J ends lost 5 bases and 3 bases respectively, with 14 bases between them. CDR3 length: 14 residues. This chain's CDR3 is CASSPPGGRYEQYF. In DNA, the CDR3 is TGTGCCAGCAGTCCTCCGGGCGGGCGCTACGAGCAGTACTTC.

This rearrangement joins TRBV7-9 to TRBJ1-6; D is perhaps TRBD1 (6 bases). Germline V gene sequence: CDR1 SEHNR, CDR2 FQNEAQ (reference sequence). V dropped 4 bases and J dropped 11 bases, with 15 bases sitting between them. The CDR3 consists of 14 residues. The CDR3 nucleotides read TGTGCCAGCAGCTCTAGTACAGGGAACCCACCCCTCCACTTT. As protein: CASSSSTGNPPLHF.

This clonotype was found a few times. Here the CDR3 reads CASKNGGWYEQYF. CDR3 nucleotide sequence: TGTGCCAGCAAGAATGGGGGATGGTACGAGCAGTACTTC. This chain joins TRBV6-2 or TRBV6-3 and TRBJ2-7; D is tentatively TRBD1 or TRBD2 (5 bases each). Deletions cut 7 bases from V and 4 bases from J, with 14 bases between. Germline loops: CDR1 MNHEY, CDR2 SVGEGT. The CDR3 covers 13 residues.

This clonotype has a count of ten or more. The CDR3 coding sequence is TGTGCCAGCAGCTTTGAGGTCTACGAGCAGTACTTC. This encodes CASSFEVYEQYF. The chain recombines TRBV7-2 with TRBJ2-7; D gene uncertain. Trimming left V 3 bases short and J 3 bases short, with 6 bases between. There are 12 residues in the CDR3. CDR1 and CDR2 (germline): SGHTA, FQGNSA.

Regarding this clonotype: A much larger clone is a single base away; this may be a read error. This rearrangement joins TRBV28 to TRBJ1-2; TRBD1 matches at 10 bases. Per germline, CDR1 MDHEN and CDR2 SYDVKM. Trimming took 5 bases from V and 6 from J; bases not matched to a gene: 6. This CDR3 has 14 amino acids. The CDR3 reads CASSPGTGDNGYTF. CDR3 nucleotide sequence: TGTGCCAGCAGTCCAGGGACAGGGGACAATGGCTACACCTTC.

The chain recombines TRBV28 with TRBJ2-7; TRBD1 is a possible D gene (7 bases). Germline V lookup: CDR1 MDHEN, CDR2 SYDVKM. The V end was cut by 4 bases, the J end by 4 bases, with 23 bases between. The CDR3 length is 17 residues. Here the CDR3 DNA reads TGTGCCAGCAGTTACGACCCGGGGGACAAACAGGGGTACGAGCAGTACGTC. This sequence encodes CASSYDPGDKQGYEQYV.

On this clonotype itself: One junction end does not reproduce the germline sequence, and a read error may be involved. The gene calls are TRBV7-2 and TRBJ2-1, with 10 bases that match TRBD2. This CDR3 comprises 17 residues. The germline gives CDR1 SGHTA, CDR2 FQGNSA. CDR3 in DNA: TGTGCCAACAGCTTAGTTAGCGGGGGGCCTTCCTACAATGAGCAGTTCTTC. Translating it yields CANSLVSGGPSYNEQFF. Full variable domain (remainder filled in from reference TRBV7-2 and TRBJ2-1): GAGVSQSPSNKVTEKGKDVELRCDPISGHTALYWYRQSLGQGLEFLIYFQGNSAPDKSGLPSDRFSAERTGGSVSTLTIQRTQQEDSAVYLCANSLVSGGPSYNEQFFGPGTRLTVL.

This clonotype came up a few times. This chain joins TRBV6-1 and TRBJ2-7; TRBD1 is a possible D gene (5 bases). CDR3 length: 13 residues. V dropped 9 bases and J dropped 3 bases, with 15 bases sitting between them. CDR1 and CDR2 (germline): MNHNS, SASEGT. CDR3 sequence (DNA): TGTGCCAGTTCTCCAGGGAACAACTACGAGCAGTACGTC. It specifies CASSPGNNYEQYV.

This chain links TRBV20-1 with TRBJ2-1; D perhaps matches TRBD1 (6 bases). The V end lost 0 bases, the J end lost 8 bases, and 11 bases lay between the germline ends. Germline-derived CDR1 and CDR2 are DFQATT and SNEGSKA (reference sequence). The CDR3 is 13 residues long. CDR3 nucleotides: TGCAGTGCTAGAGATGGCAGGGGATATGAGCAGTTCTTC. It is translated as CSARDGRGYEQFF.

This rearrangement joins TRBV20-1 to TRBJ1-2; 10 bases map to TRBD1. CDR3 length equals 11 residues. Germline lookup yields CDR1 DFQATT and CDR2 SNEGSKA (reference sequence). V shed 8 bases, J shed 12 bases, and the junction held 9 bases outside the gene matches. CDR3 nucleotide sequence: TGCAGTCCTGGGGGACAGGGGTCTGACACCTTC. Translation gives CSPGGQGSDTF.

Only a few counts were recorded for this clonotype. The CDR3 nucleotides read TGTGCCAGCAGTGAAACTAGCAATCAGCCCCAGCATTTT. Protein: CASSETSNQPQHF. The rearrangement uses TRBV2 and TRBJ1-5; D is undetermined. This CDR3 spans 13 amino acids. The ends were cut back, 2 bases at V and 0 bases at J, with 2 bases in the middle. Germline V CDR1 and CDR2: SNHLY, FYNNEI.

The chain has TRBV27 and TRBJ2-7; D is ambiguous. The CDR3 spans 13 residues. Germline V lookup: CDR1 MNHEY, CDR2 SMNVEV (reference sequence). V was clipped by 4 bases and J by 5 bases, with 12 bases between them. CDR3 sequence reads: CASSSMGGNEQYV. CDR3 sequence (DNA): TGTGCCAGCAGTTCCATGGGCGGCAACGAGCAGTACGTC.